The 16 T cell receptor beta chains reported below all come from one sample, sequenced in a study of cytomegalovirus exposure and HLA in healthy donors. PCR involved 60 Vbeta and 13 Jbeta primers. Libraries were prepared by immunoSEQ multiplex PCR; TCRdb keeps only in-frame clonotypes and omits some of them. Of around 55,000 clones listed, 65% to 80% are singletons. Source material: PBMCs. These receptors all come from a female donor in good health and CMV-seronegative.

This clone was counted only a few times. The chain has TRBV19 and TRBJ2-2; perhaps TRBD2 as D (6 bases). In germline, CDR1 is LNHDA, CDR2 SQIVND (reference sequence). This CDR3 is 15 amino acids long. V lost 8 bases and J 7 bases, leaving 20 bases between the germline ends. DNA for the CDR3: TGTGCCAGTGGTTTTGGAGGGGCGTATATCGGGGAGCTGTTTTTT. This sequence encodes CASGFGGAYIGELFF.

A single count supports this clone. The chain carries TRBV6-4 and TRBJ2-3, with no clear D. Germline CDR1 and CDR2: MRHNA and SNTAGT. Between the trimmed V and J ends, which lost 4 bases and 6 bases, there was a span of 11 bases. The CDR3 spans 13 residues. CDR3 sequence reads: CASSVEYGDTQYF. The CDR3 bases are TGTGCCAGCAGTGTCGAATACGGGGATACGCAGTATTTT.

The chain recombines TRBV10-3 with TRBJ2-5; 11 bases line up with TRBD1. V gave up 1 base and J gave up 3 bases; unmatched junction bases: 1. The CDR3 covers 15 residues. The V gene's germline CDR1 is ENHRY and CDR2 SYGVKD. CDR3 protein: CAISELGQGEETQYF. The CDR3 nucleotides read TGTGCCATCAGTGAGTTGGGACAGGGGGAAGAGACCCAGTACTTC.

J is TRBJ1-4 and V is TRBV30, with 9 bases matching TRBD1. The CDR3 has 16 residues. The J segment lost 4 bases and the V segment lost 2 bases, leaving 8 bases of the junction unmatched. Germline loops: CDR1 GTSNPN, CDR2 SVGIG (reference sequence). CDR3 amino acids: CAWSTHRGQGNEKLFF. The CDR3 nucleotides are TGTGCCTGGAGTACCCACAGGGGGCAGGGTAATGAAAAACTGTTTTTT.

This clone was seen only once. V usage is TRBV9 and J usage is TRBJ2-7, with 10 positions matching TRBD2. The CDR3 extends over 16 amino acids. Germline CDR1 SGDLS, CDR2 YYNGEE. V lost 4 bases to trimming and J lost 2 bases; unmatched junction nucleotides: 9. The CDR3 here is CASSKTGTSVTYEQYF. The CDR3 nucleotides read TGTGCCAGCAGCAAAACCGGGACTAGCGTAACCTACGAGCAGTACTTC.

This clone was detected only a few times. The chain has TRBV30 and TRBJ1-2, with a possible D match to TRBD1 (5 bases). CDR1 GTSNPN and CDR2 SVGIG come from the germline V gene (reference sequence). The CDR3 sequence is 14 residues long. The V and J ends lost 2 bases and 6 bases respectively, with 16 bases between them. The CDR3 reads CAWSQTRGADGYTF. CDR3 sequence (DNA): TGTGCCTGGAGTCAGACACGTGGGGCAGATGGCTACACCTTC.

The chain is built from TRBV18 and TRBJ2-7, with D possibly matching TRBD2 (5 bases). Germline lookup yields CDR1 KGHSH and CDR2 LQKENI. The V and J ends lost 1 base and 0 bases respectively, with 16 bases between them. The CDR3 contains 17 residues. As DNA, the CDR3 is TGTGCCAGCTCACCACTTCCCGGCGGGCTGAGCTCCTACGAGCAGTACTTC. Translated, it gives CASSPLPGGLSSYEQYF.

V and J are TRBV9 and TRBJ2-7; 8 positions match TRBD1. The length of the CDR3 is 15 residues. Germline CDR1 and CDR2: SGDLS and YYNGEE. V dropped 0 bases and J dropped 0; count of bases not matched to a gene: 2. The CDR3 spells CASSVETGGSYEQYF. CDR3 in DNA: TGTGCCAGCAGCGTAGAAACAGGGGGCTCCTACGAGCAGTACTTC.

CDR3 loop: CATEGALGTGELFF. CDR3 sequence (DNA): TGTGCCACCGAGGGGGCTTTGGGCACCGGGGAGCTGTTTTTT. The chain couples TRBV19 to TRBJ2-2, with 7 bases identical to TRBD1. With 10 bases clipped from V and 4 bases from J, the junction kept 9 bases outside the gene matches. This CDR3 region has 14 residues. The germline CDR1 and CDR2 sequences are LNHDA and SQIVND (reference sequence).

The sample holds a few counts of this clone. The rearrangement joins TRBV4-2 to TRBJ2-1; D gene unclear. CDR1 is LGHNA, CDR2 YNFKEQ, per germline. V shed 0 bases and J shed 0 bases, with 6 bases lying between them. This CDR3 comprises 15 residues. The CDR3 DNA sequence: TGTGCCAGCAGCCAAGAGCTCGGCTCCTACAATGAGCAGTTCTTC. It codes for CASSQELGSYNEQFF.

The count of this clone is one. The chain joins TRBV7-3 to TRBJ2-5; 7 bases map to TRBD1. The CDR3 loop spans 17 amino acids. Germline CDR1 SGHTA, CDR2 FQGTGA. Unmatched junction bases numbered 12, after V lost 0 bases and J lost 5 bases. CDR3 DNA: TGTGCCAGCAGCTTAACGACAGGGTGGGCGTTCGGGGAGACCCAGTACTTC. Protein: CASSLTTGWAFGETQYF.

This chain uses TRBV6-7 with TRBJ1-4; tentative D call: TRBD1 (5 bases). TRBV6-7 is flagged as an ORF with uncertain function. V lost 2 bases and J 4 bases, leaving 8 bases between the germline ends. This CDR3 spans 14 amino acids. The CDR3 spells CASSYRQFNEKLFF. DNA for the CDR3: TGTGCCAGCAGTTACAGACAGTTTAATGAAAAACTGTTTTTT.

This sequence joins TRBV5-1 and TRBJ1-1, with 7 positions matching TRBD1. Per germline, CDR1 SGHRS and CDR2 YFSETQ. V gave up 8 bases and J gave up 0 bases; unmatched junction bases: 10. The CDR3 is made up of 15 amino acids. The CDR3 loop reads CARLRDRAMNTEAFF. For the CDR3, the DNA is TGCGCCAGACTCCGGGACAGAGCCATGAACACTGAAGCTTTCTTT.

The chain recombines TRBV7-3 with TRBJ1-6; tentatively, D is TRBD1 (5 bases). The germline V and J ends were trimmed by 2 bases and 8 bases, with 7 bases remaining between them. CDR1 is SGHTA and CDR2 is FQGTGA in the germline V gene. The CDR3 contains 13 residues. In DNA form, the CDR3 reads TGTGCCAGCAGCTTAGGGACTTATTCACCCCTCCACTTT. Translation: CASSLGTYSPLHF. Filled out from reference TRBV7-3 and TRBJ1-6, the complete variable domain reads GAGVSQTPSNKVTEKGKYVELRCDPISGHTALYWYRQSLGQGPEFLIYFQGTGAADDSGLPNDRFFAVRPEGSVSTLKIQRTERGDSAVYLCASSLGTYSPLHFGNGTRLTVT.

The CDR3 region has the DNA TGTGCCAGCAGCTTAGTAGGGACTAGCGGGAGAGTTGAGCAGTTCTTC. Protein: CASSLVGTSGRVEQFF. V gene TRBV7-2 combines with J gene TRBJ2-1; 14 bases are a match to TRBD2. The length of the CDR3 is 16 residues. J lost 9 bases, V lost 1 base, and 5 bases had no gene match. The germline CDR1 and CDR2 sequences are SGHTA and FQGNSA.

The chain carries TRBV2 and TRBJ1-5; weak D call: TRBD1 (6 bases). The germline V gene encodes CDR1 SNHLY and CDR2 FYNNEI. Trimming shortened V by 6 bases and J by 1 base, and 13 bases separated the two germline ends. The length of the CDR3 is 15 residues. The CDR3 reads CASSEGVGSNQPQHF. As DNA, the CDR3 is TGTGCCAGCAGCGAGGGGGTTGGGAGCAATCAGCCCCAGCATTTT.